The next 9 T cell receptor beta chains were all read from a single sample in a study of OX40 agonist ivuxolimab in advanced cancers. Library preparation used the immunoSEQ multiplex PCR assay. The clones in this table, taken by TCRdb from immuneACCESS, are in-frame only. Not every clone is retained; where verified, under half of the shortfall comes from an unresolved V gene, and the cause of the rest is unknown. The sample contains 35,000 to 45,000 clones, about 89% of them found a single time. About 30% of the sample goes to the ten largest clones. Specimen: CD4+ or CD8+ T cells sorted from blood, collected in a trial of the OX40 agonist ivuxolimab. Source of these receptors: an adult with an advanced solid tumor such as melanoma, head and neck, liver or kidney cancer.

V is TRBV10-3 and J is TRBJ1-5; TRBD1 agrees at 8 bases. The CDR3 length is 13 residues. The V gene end was trimmed by 6 bases and the J gene end by 4 bases; junction bases not matched to a gene: 2. The germline gives CDR1 ENHRY, CDR2 SYGVKD. The CDR3 reads CAIRRQGNQPQHF. CDR3 DNA sequence: TGTGCCATCAGACGACAGGGGAATCAGCCCCAGCATTTT.

The chain links TRBV5-1 to TRBJ2-7; D is ambiguous. The germline V gene has CDR1 SGHRS and CDR2 YFSETQ. Trimming left V 0 bases short and J 5 bases short, with 9 bases between. This CDR3 contains 13 residues. The CDR3 DNA sequence: TGCGCCAGCAGCTTGGAGGGTCGGCACGAGCAGTACTTC. It codes for CASSLEGRHEQYF.

This chain uses TRBV9 with TRBJ1-4; no firm D call. V was clipped by 0 bases and J by 8 bases, with 14 bases between them. CDR1 and CDR2 (germline): SGDLS, YYNGEE. The CDR3 spans 15 residues. The CDR3: CASSVVSGLGEKLFF. CDR3 sequence (DNA): TGTGCCAGCAGCGTAGTCTCTGGACTGGGGGAAAAACTGTTTTTT.

In nucleotides, the CDR3 is TGTGCCAGCAGCTTTCGGACGTCGTACTACGAGCAGTACTTC. Encoded protein: CASSFRTSYYEQYF. The chain has TRBV7-8 and TRBJ2-7; no clear D gene. This CDR3 has 14 residues. Trimming removed 3 bases from V and 3 bases from J, with 12 bases in between. From germline, CDR1 is SGHVS and CDR2 FQNEAQ.

The chain recombines TRBV19 with TRBJ2-1; TRBD2 matches 7 bases. CDR3 length: 14 residues. In germline, CDR1 is LNHDA, CDR2 SQIVND (reference sequence). The V segment lost 5 bases and the J segment 6 bases; nucleotides outside the gene matches: 7. CDR3 in DNA: TGTGCCAGTAGTGGGGAGGGAGTGTTCAATGAGCAGTTCTTC. Amino acid sequence: CASSGEGVFNEQFF.

The chain has TRBV5-6 and TRBJ1-2; tentative D call: TRBD1 (5 bases). The length of the CDR3 is 14 residues. V was cut by 1 base and J by 2 bases, with 9 bases left in between. In germline, CDR1 is SGHDT, CDR2 YYEEEE. The CDR3: CASSLSGHNYGYTF. The CDR3 bases are TGTGCCAGCAGCTTGTCAGGGCACAACTATGGCTACACCTTC.

On this clone: Mismatch with germline at one junction end may stem from a read error. This chain joins TRBV29-1 and TRBJ2-2; a possible D gene is TRBD2 (6 bases). CDR3 length: 10 residues. CDR1 and CDR2 (germline): SQVTM, ANQGSEA. This CDR3 is CSLWDGGLFF. The CDR3 nucleotides are TGCAGCCTGTGGGACGGGGGGCTGTTTTTT.

The rearrangement links TRBV11-1 to TRBJ2-7; D is undetermined. V was shortened by 1 base and J by 2 bases, with 6 bases between the two germline ends. Germline V gives CDR1 SGHAT, CDR2 FQDESV (reference sequence). This CDR3 has 13 amino acids. The CDR3 DNA follows: TGTGCCAGCAGCTTAGGGGCTACCTACGAGCAGTACTTC. Amino acid sequence: CASSLGATYEQYF.

The genes are TRBV4-1 and TRBJ1-2; D is uncertain. Trimming took off 3 bases at V and 0 bases at J, with 14 bases between the two ends. This CDR3 spans 16 amino acids. Germline CDR1 reads MGHRA; CDR2 reads YSYEKL. CDR3 sequence (DNA): TGCGCCAGCAGCCAGCAGTTCCGATTATCTAACTATGGCTACACCTTC. It codes for CASSQQFRLSNYGYTF.